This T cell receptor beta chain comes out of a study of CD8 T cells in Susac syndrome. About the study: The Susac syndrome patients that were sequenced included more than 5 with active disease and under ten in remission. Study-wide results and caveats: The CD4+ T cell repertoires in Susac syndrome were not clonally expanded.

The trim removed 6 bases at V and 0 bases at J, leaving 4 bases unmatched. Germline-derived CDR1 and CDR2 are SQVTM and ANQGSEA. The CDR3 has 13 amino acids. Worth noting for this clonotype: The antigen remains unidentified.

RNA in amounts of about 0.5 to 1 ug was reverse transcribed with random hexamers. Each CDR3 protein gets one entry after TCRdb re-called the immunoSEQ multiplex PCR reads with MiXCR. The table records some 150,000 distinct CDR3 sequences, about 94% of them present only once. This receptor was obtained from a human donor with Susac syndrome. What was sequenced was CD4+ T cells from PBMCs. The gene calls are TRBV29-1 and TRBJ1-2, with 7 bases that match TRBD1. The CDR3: CSVGTASNYGYTF. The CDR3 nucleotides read TGCAGCGTGGGGACAGCCTCTAACTATGGCTACACCTTC.